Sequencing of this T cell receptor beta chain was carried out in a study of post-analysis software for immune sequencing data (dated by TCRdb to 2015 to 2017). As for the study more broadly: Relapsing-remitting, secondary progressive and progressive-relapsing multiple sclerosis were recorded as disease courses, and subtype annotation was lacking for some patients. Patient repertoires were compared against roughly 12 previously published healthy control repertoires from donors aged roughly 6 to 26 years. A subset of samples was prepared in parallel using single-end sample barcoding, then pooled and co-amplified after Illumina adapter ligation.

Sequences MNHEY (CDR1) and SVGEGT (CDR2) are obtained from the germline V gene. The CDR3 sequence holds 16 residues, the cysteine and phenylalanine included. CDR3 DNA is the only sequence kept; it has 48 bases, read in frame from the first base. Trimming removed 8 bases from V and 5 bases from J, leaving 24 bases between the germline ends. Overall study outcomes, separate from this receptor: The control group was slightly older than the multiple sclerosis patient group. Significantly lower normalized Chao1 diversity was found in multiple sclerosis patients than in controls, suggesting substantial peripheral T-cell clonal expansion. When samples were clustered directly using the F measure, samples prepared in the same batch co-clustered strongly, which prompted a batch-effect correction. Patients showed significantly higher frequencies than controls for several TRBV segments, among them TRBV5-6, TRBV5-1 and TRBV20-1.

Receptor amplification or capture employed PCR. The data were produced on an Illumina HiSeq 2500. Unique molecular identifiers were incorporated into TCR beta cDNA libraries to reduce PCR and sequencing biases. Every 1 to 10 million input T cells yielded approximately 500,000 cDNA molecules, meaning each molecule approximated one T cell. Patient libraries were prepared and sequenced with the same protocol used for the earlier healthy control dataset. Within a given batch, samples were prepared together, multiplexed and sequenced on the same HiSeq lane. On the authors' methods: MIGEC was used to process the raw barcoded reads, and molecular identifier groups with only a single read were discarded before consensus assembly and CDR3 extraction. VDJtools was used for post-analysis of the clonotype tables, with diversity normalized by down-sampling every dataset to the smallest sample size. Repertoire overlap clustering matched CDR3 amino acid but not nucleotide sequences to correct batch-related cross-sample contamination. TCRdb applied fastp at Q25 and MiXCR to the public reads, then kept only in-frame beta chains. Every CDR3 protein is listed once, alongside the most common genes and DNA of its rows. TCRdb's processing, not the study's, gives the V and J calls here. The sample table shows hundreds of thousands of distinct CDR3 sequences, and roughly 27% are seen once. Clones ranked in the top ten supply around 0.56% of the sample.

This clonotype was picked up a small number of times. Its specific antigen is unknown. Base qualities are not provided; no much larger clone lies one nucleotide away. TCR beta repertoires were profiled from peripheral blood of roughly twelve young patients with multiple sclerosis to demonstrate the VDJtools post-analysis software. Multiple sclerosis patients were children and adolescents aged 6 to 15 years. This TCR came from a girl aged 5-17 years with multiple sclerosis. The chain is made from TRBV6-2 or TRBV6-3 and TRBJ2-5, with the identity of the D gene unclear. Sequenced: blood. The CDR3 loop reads CASLPPDGRLGETQYF. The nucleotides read TGTGCCAGCCTCCCACCGGACGGCCGACTGGGGGAGACCCAGTACTTC.